The following is a T cell receptor beta chain sequence with its context. The table came from immunoSEQ multiplex PCR; TCRdb's copy has only in-frame clones and leaves some out. The data hold approximately 69,000 clones, with more than 60% observed a single time. The record originates from a study of blood T cell repertoires in COVID-19. This receptor was obtained from a man aged 55 to 70 with acute or convalescent COVID-19. Sequencing was carried out using peripheral blood.

The CDR3 DNA is TGTGCCAGCAGACAGGACACAGATACGCAGTATTTT. It yields the protein CASRQDTDTQYF. The chain couples TRBV2 to TRBJ2-3; D might be TRBD1 (5 bases). Per the germline V gene, CDR1 is SNHLY and CDR2 is FYNNEI. The CDR3 spans 12 residues. V gave up 6 bases and J gave up 2 bases, with 6 bases separating them. The full variable domain, rest sourced from reference TRBV2 and TRBJ2-3, is EPEVTQTPSHQVTQMGQEVILRCVPISNHLYFYWYRQILGQKVEFLVSFYNNEISEKSEIFDDQFSVERPDGSNFTLKIRSTKLEDSAMYFCASRQDTDTQYFGPGTRLTVL.